This T cell receptor (beta chain) is drawn from a study of CD8+ T cells in alopecia areata. General study results and limits: Normal skin contains resident alphabeta T cells, and these are also sequenced in scalp samples. Whereas mice showed it more clearly, TCR sharing across patients was murkier, possibly because of HLA. Higher clonality was seen in lesional scalp than in normal scalp, especially in alopecia totalis/universalis.

Cell sorting was performed on pooled cutaneous lymph node cells with CD4, CD8alpha, NKG2D, NKG2ACE and other markers. The CDR3 extends over 14 amino acids. Germline V gene data show CDR1 as NNHNN and CDR2 as SYGAGS (reference sequence). Trimming removed 4 bases from V and 0 bases from J; junction bases left unmatched: 3. In each case, RNA was isolated and then reverse transcribed into cDNA as the sequencing template. Using immunoSEQ multiplex PCR, the repertoire was profiled, and TCRdb retains in-frame clones only, with some absent. This repertoire holds 20,000 or so clones, and none appear only once. This clone was detected only a few times. Its antigen is unidentified. Genes and germline are mouse. The missing CDR3 end, 4 residues past where the read stops, is filled in from the germline J gene.

Sequenced input: CD8+ T cells sorted from a lymph node. The chain carries TRBV13-2 and TRBJ1-2; 7 bases agree with TRBD1. The sequence was obtained from a C3H/HeJ mouse with alopecia areata. As its MHC haplotype, the strain has H2-k. CDR3: CASGRDSTNSDYTF. The DNA read from the CDR3 is TGTGCCAGCGGTCGGGACAGCACAAACTCC.